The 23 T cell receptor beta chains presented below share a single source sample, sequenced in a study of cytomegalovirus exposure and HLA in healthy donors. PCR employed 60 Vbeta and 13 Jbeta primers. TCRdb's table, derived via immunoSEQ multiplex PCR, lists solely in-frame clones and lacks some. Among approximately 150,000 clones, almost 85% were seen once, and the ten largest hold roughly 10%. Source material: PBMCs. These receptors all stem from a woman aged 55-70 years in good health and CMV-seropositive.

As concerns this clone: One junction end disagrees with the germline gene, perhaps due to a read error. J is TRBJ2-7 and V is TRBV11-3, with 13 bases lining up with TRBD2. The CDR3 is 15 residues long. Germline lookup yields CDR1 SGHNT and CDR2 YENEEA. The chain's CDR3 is CASSSQVRTSGRMDF. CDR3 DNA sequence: TGTGCCAGCAGCTCCCAAGTCCGGACTAGCGGGAGAATGGACTTC.

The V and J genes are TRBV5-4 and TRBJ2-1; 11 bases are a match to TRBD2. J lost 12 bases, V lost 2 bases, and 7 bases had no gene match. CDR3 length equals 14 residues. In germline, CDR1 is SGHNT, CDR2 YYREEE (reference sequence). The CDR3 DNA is TGTGCCAGCAGCTTAACCGGGACTAGCGGCAGGCAGTTCTTC. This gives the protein CASSLTGTSGRQFF.

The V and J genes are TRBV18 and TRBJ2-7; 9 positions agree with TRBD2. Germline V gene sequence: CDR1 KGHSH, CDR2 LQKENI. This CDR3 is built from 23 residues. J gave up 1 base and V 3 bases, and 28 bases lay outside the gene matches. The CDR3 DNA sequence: TGTGCCAGCTCACCCCTTGTGGCCCCGACCCCGGTAGCGGGAGTGATACCTTCCTACGAGCAGTACTTC. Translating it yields CASSPLVAPTPVAGVIPSYEQYF.

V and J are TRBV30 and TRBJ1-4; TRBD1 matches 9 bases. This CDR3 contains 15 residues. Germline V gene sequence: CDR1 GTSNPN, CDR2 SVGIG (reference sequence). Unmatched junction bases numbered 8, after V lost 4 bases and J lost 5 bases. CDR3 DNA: TGTGCCTGGAAGGACAGGGGATGGCAAAATGAAAAACTGTTTTTT. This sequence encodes CAWKDRGWQNEKLFF.

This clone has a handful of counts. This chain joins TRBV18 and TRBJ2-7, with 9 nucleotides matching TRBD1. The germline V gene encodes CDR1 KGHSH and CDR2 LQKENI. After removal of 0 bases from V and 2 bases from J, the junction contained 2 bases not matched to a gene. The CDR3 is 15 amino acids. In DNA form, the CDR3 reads TGTGCCAGCTCACCACCGGGACAGGGAACCTACGAGCAGTACTTC. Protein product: CASSPPGQGTYEQYF.

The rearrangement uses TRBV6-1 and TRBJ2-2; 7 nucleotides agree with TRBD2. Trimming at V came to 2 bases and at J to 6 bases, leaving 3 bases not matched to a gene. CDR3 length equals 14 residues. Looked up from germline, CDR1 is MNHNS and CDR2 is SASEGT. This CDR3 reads CASSELGGAGELFF. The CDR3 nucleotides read TGTGCCAGCAGTGAATTGGGGGGGGCCGGGGAGCTGTTTTTT.

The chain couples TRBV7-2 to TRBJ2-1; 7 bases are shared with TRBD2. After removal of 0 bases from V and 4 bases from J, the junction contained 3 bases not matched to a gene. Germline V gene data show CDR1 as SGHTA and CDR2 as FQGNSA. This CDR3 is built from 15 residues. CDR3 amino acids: CASSLAGGRYNEQFF. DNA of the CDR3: TGTGCCAGCAGCTTAGCGGGGGGGAGGTACAATGAGCAGTTCTTC. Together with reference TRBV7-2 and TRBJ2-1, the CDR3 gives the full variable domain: GAGVSQSPSNKVTEKGKDVELRCDPISGHTALYWYRQSLGQGLEFLIYFQGNSAPDKSGLPSDRFSAERTGGSVSTLTIQRTQQEDSAVYLCASSLAGGRYNEQFFGPGTRLTVL.

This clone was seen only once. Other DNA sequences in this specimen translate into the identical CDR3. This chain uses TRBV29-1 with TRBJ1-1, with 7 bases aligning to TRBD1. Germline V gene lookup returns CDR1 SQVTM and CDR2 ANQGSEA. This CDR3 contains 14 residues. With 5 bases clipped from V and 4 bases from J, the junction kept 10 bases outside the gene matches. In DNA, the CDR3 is TGCAGCGTTACAGGGGCCCTTGGGGGCACTGAAGCTTTCTTT. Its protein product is CSVTGALGGTEAFF.

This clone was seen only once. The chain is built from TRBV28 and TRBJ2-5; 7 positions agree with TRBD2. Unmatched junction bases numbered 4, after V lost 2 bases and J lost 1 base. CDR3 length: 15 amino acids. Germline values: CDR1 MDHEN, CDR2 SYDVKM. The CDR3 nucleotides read TGTGCCAGCAGTTTACGCGGGACTATCCAAGAGACCCAGTACTTC. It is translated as CASSLRGTIQETQYF.

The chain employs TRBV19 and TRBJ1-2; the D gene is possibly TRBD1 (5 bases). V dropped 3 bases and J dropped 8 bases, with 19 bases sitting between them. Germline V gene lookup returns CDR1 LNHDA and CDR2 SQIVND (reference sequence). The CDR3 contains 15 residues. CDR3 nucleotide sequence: TGTGCCAGTAGTATCGGGGGACGGGCCCCCGCGGGCTACACCTTC. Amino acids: CASSIGGRAPAGYTF.

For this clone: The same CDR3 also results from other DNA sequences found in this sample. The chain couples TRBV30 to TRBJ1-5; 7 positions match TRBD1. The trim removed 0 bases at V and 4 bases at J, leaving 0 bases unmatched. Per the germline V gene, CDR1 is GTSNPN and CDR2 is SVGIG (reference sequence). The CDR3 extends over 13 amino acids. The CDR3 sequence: CAWSVQGNQPQHF. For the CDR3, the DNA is TGTGCCTGGAGTGTACAGGGGAATCAGCCCCAGCATTTT.

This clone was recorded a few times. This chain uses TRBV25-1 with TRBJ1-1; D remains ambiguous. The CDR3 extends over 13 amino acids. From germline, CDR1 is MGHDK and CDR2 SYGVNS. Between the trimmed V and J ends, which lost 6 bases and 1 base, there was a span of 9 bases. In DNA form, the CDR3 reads TGTGCCAGCAGGGTAACAGAGAACACTGAAGCTTTCTTT. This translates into CASRVTENTEAFF.

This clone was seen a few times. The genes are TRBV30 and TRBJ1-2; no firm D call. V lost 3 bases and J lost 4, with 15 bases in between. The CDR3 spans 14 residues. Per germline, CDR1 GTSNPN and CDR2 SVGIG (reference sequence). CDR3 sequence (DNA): TGTGCCTGGAGCACTCCCGGTGGTATCTATGGCTACACCTTC. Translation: CAWSTPGGIYGYTF.

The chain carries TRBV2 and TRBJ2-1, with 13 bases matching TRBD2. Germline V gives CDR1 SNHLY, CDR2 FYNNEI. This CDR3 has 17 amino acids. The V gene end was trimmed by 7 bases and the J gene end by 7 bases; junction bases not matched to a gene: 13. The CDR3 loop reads CASTRRRGLAGRNEQFF. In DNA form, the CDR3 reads TGTGCCAGCACCCGAAGGAGGGGACTAGCGGGAAGGAATGAGCAGTTCTTC.

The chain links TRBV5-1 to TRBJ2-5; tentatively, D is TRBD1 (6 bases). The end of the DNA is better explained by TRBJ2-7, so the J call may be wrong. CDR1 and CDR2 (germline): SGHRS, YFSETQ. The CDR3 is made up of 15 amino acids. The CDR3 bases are TGCGCCAGCAGCGACAGGCCAGGGGCCCTCTACGAGCAGTACTTC. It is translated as CASSDRPGALYEQYF.

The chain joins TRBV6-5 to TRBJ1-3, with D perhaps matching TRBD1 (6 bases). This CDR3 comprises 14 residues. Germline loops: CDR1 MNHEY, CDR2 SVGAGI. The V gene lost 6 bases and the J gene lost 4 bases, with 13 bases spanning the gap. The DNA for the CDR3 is TGTGCCAGCAGGTACCAGGGGTCCGGAAACACCATATATTTT. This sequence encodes CASRYQGSGNTIYF.

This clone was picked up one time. As DNA, the CDR3 is TGCGCCAGCAGCCAAGTGACAGGGAGAAGGTACTTC. As protein: CASSQVTGRRYF. The chain carries TRBV4-1 and TRBJ2-4, with 7 bases lining up with TRBD1. Germline lookup yields CDR1 MGHRA and CDR2 YSYEKL. With 1 base clipped from V and 15 bases from J, the junction kept 6 bases outside the gene matches. The CDR3 spans 12 residues.

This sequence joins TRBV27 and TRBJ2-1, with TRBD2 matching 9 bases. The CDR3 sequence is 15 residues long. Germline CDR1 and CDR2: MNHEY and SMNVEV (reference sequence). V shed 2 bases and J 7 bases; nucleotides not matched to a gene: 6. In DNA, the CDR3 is TGTGCCAGCAGTTTAAAAGCGGGAGGTGGTAATGAGCAGTTCTTC. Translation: CASSLKAGGGNEQFF.

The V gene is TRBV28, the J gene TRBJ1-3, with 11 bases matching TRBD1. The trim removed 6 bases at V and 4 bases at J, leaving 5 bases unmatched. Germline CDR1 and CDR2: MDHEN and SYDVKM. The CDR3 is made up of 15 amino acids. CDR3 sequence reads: CASRGQGARGNTIYF. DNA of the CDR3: TGTGCCAGCAGAGGACAGGGGGCTCGGGGAAACACCATATATTTT. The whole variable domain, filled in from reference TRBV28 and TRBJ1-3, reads DVKVTQSSRYLVKRTGEKVFLECVQDMDHENMFWYRQDPGLGLRLIYFSYDVKMKEKGDIPEGYSVSREKKERFSLILESASTNQTSMYLCASRGQGARGNTIYFGEGSWLTVV.

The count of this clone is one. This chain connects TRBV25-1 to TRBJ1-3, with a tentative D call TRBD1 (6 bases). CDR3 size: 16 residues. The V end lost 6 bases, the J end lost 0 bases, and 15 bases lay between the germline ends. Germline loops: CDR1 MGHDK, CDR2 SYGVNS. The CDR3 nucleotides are TGTGCCAGCAGCACAGGGTCCCTCAGCTCTGGAAACACCATATATTTT. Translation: CASSTGSLSSGNTIYF.

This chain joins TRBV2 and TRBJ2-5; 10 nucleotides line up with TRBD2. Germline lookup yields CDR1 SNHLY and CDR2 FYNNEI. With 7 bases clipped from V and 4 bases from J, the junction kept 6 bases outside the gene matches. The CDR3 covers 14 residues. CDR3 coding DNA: TGTGCCAGCACGGCTAGCGGGAGCAGAGAGACCCAGTACTTC. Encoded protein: CASTASGSRETQYF. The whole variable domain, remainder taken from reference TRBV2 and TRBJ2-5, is EPEVTQTPSHQVTQMGQEVILRCVPISNHLYFYWYRQILGQKVEFLVSFYNNEISEKSEIFDDQFSVERPDGSNFTLKIRSTKLEDSAMYFCASTASGSRETQYFGPGTRLLVL.

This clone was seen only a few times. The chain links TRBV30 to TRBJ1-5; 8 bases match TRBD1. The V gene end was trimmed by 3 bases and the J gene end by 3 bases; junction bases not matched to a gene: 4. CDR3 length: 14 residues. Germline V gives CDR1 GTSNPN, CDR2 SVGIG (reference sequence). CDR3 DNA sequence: TGTGCCTGGAGCCCGGGACAGGTCAATCAGCCCCAGCATTTT. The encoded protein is CAWSPGQVNQPQHF.

The CDR3 reads CASSEALPWAGAAFF. The CDR3 DNA sequence: TGTGCCAGCAGTGAAGCGCTTCCTTGGGCAGGGGCGGCTTTCTTT. This chain links TRBV2 with TRBJ1-1; a possible D gene is TRBD1 (6 bases). The CDR3 has 15 residues. CDR1 is SNHLY and CDR2 is FYNNEI in the germline V gene. The V and J ends lost 0 bases and 11 bases respectively, with 19 bases between them.